The sequence of this T cell receptor beta chain was determined in a study of Ad26.COV2.S vaccination and SARS-CoV-2 variants. About the study: The donor was enrolled in the Ad26.COV2.S arm of the COV1001 trial.

Study-level points and caveats: Researchers reported similar non-spike TCR breadth in vaccine and placebo recipients.

Assay used: immunoSEQ multiplex PCR; TCRdb lists only in-frame clones, some missing. The sample carries about 400,000 clones, 89% recorded once. Concerning this clone: The antigen remains undetermined.

Treatment in this sample: 15 to 20 received Ad26.COV2.S at low or high dose, single or two shots; several received placebo; per-sample allocation not given. Sampling was done on day 63 after the first vaccine or placebo injection. The TCR sequence derives from a person between 18 and 59 years old who received the Ad26.COV2.S COVID-19 vaccine or a placebo. The sample here was peripheral blood, taken in a trial of Ad26.COV2.S vaccine versus placebo.

The CDR3 bases are TGTGCCACCATCAAGGCTCTAGCGGGAGGGCCGGTAGATACGCAGTATTTT. Translation gives CATIKALAGGPVDTQYF. The J gene is TRBJ2-3, the V gene TRBV27; TRBD2 matches at 12 bases. Germline assignment: CDR1 MNHEY and CDR2 SMNVEV (reference sequence). The CDR3 is 17 residues long. The V gene end was trimmed by 10 bases and the J gene end by 5 bases; junction bases not matched to a gene: 16.